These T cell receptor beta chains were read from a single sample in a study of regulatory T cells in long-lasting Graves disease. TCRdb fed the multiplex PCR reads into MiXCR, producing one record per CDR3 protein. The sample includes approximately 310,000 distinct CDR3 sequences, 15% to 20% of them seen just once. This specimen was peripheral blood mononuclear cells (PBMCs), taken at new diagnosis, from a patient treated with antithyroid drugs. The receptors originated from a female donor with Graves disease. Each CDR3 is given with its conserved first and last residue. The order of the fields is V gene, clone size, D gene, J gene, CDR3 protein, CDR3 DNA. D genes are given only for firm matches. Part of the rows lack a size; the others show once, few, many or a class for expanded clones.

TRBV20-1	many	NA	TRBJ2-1	CSLLGLLSNEQFF	TGCAGTCTTCTAGGCCTACTATCCAATGAGCAGTTCTTC
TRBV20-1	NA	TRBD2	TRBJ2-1	CSASLIFSGSERSYNEQFF	TGCAGTGCCAGCCTTATCTTTAGCGGGAGTGAGCGCTCCTACAATGAGCAGTTCTTC
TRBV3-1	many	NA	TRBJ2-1	CASSQDLGARQFF	TGTGCCAGCAGCCAAGATCTCGGGGCGCGGCAGTTCTTC
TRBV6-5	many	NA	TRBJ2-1	CASSYPVPPTGTHEQFF	TGTGCCAGCAGTTACCCAGTCCCCCCAACGGGAACCCATGAGCAGTTCTTC
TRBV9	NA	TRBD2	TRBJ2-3	CASSGWSGGTDTQYF	TGTGCCAGCAGCGGGTGGAGCGGGGGAACAGATACGCAGTATTTT
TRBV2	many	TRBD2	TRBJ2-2	CASSELPAGSGELFF	TGTGCCAGCAGTGAGCTTCCAGCGGGAAGCGGGGAGCTGTTTTTT
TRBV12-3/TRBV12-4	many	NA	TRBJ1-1	CASRPGPRGTEAFF	TGTGCCAGCAGGCCGGGCCCAAGAGGGACTGAAGCTTTCTTT
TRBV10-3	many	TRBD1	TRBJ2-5	CAISGTWTGGQETQYF	TGTGCCATCAGTGGAACCTGGACAGGGGGCCAAGAGACCCAGTACTTC
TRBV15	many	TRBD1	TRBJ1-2	CATSGRTGPFGYGYTF	TGTGCCACCAGCGGACGGACAGGCCCTTTCGGCTATGGCTACACCTTC
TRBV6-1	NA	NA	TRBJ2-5	CASSTGTSTGETQYF	TGTGCCAGCAGTACCGGGACGTCCACCGGAGAGACCCAGTACTTC
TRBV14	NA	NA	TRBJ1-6	CASSLSSSYNSPLHF	TGTGCCAGCAGCCTTTCGAGCTCCTATAATTCACCCCTCCACTTT
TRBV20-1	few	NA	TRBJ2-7	CSANEAGFYEQYF	TGCAGTGCTAATGAGGCAGGCTTCTACGAGCAGTACTTC
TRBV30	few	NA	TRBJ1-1	CAWGVNTEAFF	TGTGCCTGGGGGGTAAACACTGAAGCTTTCTTT
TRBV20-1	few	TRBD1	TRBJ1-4	CSARRGTGQRANEKLFF	TGCAGTGCCAGACGGGGGACGGGACAGAGGGCTAATGAAAAACTGTTTTTT
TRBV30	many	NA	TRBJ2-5	CAWTRTPGETQYF	TGTGCCTGGACTCGAACCCCGGGGGAGACCCAGTACTTC
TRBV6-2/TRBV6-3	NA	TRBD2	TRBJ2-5	CASKAGGSQETQYF	TGTGCCAGCAAAGCGGGAGGGAGCCAAGAGACCCAGTACTTC
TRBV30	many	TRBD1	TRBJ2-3	CAWSPIDRGESTDTQYF	TGTGCCTGGAGTCCAATCGACAGGGGGGAAAGCACAGATACGCAGTATTTT
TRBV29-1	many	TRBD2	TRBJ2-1	CSTQTSGRANEQFF	TGCAGCACGCAAACTAGCGGGAGGGCCAATGAGCAGTTCTTC
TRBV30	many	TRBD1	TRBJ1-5	CASRQGGDQPQHF	TGTGCCTCCAGACAGGGGGGAGATCAGCCCCAGCATTTT
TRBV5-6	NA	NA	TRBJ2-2	CASSFHSGELFF	TGTGCCAGCAGCTTTCACTCCGGGGAGCTGTTTTTT
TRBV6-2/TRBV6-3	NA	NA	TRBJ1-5	CASRTGLGQPQHF	TGTGCCAGCAGAACAGGGTTGGGTCAGCCCCAGCATTTT
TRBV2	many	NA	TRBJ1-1	CASSAQGNTEAFF	TGTGCCAGCAGTGCTCAGGGGAACACTGAAGCTTTCTTT
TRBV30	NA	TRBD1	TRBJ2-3	CAWSVGQGRTTDTQYF	TGTGCCTGGAGTGTAGGACAGGGCAGGACCACAGATACGCAGTATTTT
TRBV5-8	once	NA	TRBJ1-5	CASSLEGSPQPQHF	TGTGCCAGCAGCCTCGAGGGATCGCCTCAGCCCCAGCATTTT
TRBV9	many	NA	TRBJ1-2	CASSVSREEDYGYTF	TGTGCCAGCAGCGTAAGTAGGGAAGAGGACTATGGCTACACCTTC
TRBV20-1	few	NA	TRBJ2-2	CSASDRNTGELFF	TGCAGTGCCTCCGACAGAAACACCGGGGAGCTGTTTTTT
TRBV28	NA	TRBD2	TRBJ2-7	CASSLEAGGVYEQYF	TGTGCCAGCAGTTTAGAAGCGGGAGGGGTGTACGAGCAGTACTTC
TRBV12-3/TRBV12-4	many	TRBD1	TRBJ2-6	CASSPLARGLERSGANVLTF	TGTGCCAGCAGTCCCCTCGCCAGGGGGCTTGAAAGGTCTGGGGCCAACGTCCTGACTTTC
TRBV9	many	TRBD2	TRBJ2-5	CASSVGTSGRMGAQYF	TGTGCCAGCAGCGTAGGTACTAGCGGGAGAATGGGGGCCCAGTACTTC
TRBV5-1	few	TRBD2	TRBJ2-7	CASSLNSGNGYEQYF	TGCGCCAGCAGCTTAAATAGCGGGAACGGCTACGAGCAGTACTTC
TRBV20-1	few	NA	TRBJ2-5	CSANEVRSAQYF	TGCAGTGCTAATGAGGTCCGATCGGCCCAGTACTTC
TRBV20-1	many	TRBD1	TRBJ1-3	CSARRTGVGNTIYF	TGCAGTGCTAGACGAACAGGGGTTGGAAACACCATATATTTT
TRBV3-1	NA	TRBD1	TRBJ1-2	CASSQGDRGLGYGYTF	TGTGCCAGCAGCCAAGGTGACAGGGGGCTGGGCTATGGCTACACCTTC
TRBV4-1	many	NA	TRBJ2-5	CASSQEGNYQETQYF	TGCGCCAGCAGCCAAGAGGGTAACTACCAAGAGACCCAGTACTTC
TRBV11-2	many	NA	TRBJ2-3	CASSLGAGPDTQYF	TGTGCCAGCAGCTTAGGAGCGGGCCCAGATACGCAGTATTTT
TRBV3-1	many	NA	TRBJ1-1	CASSQATGTMNTEAFF	TGTGCCAGCAGCCAGGCGACCGGGACTATGAACACTGAAGCTTTCTTT